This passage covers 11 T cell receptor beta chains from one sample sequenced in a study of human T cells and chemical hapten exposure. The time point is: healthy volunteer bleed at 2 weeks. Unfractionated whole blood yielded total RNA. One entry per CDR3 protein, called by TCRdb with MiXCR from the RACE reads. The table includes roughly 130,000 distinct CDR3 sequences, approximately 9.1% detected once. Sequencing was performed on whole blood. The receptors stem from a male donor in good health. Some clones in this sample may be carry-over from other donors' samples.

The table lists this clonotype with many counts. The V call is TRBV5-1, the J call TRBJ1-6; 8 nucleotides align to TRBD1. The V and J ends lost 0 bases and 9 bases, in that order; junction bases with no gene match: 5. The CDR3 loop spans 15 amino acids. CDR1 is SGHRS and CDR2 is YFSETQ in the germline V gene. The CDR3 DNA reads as TGCGCCAGCAGCTTGGCGACAGGGGACCCTTCACCCCTCCACTTT. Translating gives CASSLATGDPSPLHF.

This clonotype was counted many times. The CDR3 DNA reads TGCGCCAGCAGCTTGGTCGACGACAATGAGCAGTTCTTC. It yields the protein CASSLVDDNEQFF. The chain uses TRBV5-1 and TRBJ2-1; D ambiguous. The germline V gene encodes CDR1 SGHRS and CDR2 YFSETQ. V was cut by 0 bases and J by 5 bases, with 6 bases left in between. CDR3 length: 13 amino acids.

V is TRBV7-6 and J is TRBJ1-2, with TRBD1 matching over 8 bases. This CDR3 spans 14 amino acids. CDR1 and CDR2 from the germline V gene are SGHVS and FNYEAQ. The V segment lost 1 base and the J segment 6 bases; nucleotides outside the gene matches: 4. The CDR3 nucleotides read TGTGCCAGCAGCTTAGAAAGGACAGGGCATGGCTACACCTTC. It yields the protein CASSLERTGHGYTF.

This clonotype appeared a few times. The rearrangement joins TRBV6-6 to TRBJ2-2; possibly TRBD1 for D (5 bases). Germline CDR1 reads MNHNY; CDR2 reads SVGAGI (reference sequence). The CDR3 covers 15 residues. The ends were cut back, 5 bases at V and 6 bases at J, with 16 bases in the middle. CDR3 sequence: CASSAGRSGPGELFF. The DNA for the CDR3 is TGTGCCAGCAGTGCAGGGCGGTCGGGCCCCGGGGAGCTGTTTTTT.

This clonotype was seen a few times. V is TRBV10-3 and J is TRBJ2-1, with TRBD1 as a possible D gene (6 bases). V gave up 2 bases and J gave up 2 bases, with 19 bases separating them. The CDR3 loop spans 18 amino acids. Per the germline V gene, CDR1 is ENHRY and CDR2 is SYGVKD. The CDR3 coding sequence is TGTGCCATCAGTGAGGGGTTGGGGGCAGGAAAGGCCTACAATGAGCAGTTCTTC. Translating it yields CAISEGLGAGKAYNEQFF.

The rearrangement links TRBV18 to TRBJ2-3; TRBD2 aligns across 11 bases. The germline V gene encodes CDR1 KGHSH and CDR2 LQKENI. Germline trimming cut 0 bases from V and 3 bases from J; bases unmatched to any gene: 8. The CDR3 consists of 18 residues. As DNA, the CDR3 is TGTGCCAGCTCACCACCGTCACTAGCGGGAGAGGGGACAGATACGCAGTATTTT. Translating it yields CASSPPSLAGEGTDTQYF.

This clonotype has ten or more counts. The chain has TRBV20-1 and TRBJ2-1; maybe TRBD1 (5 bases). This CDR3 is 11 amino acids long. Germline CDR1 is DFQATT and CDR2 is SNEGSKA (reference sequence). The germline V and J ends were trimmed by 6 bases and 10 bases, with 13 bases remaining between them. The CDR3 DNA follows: TGCAGTGCCAGACTGGGGCGGGAGCAGTTCTTC. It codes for CSARLGREQFF.

The CDR3, as DNA: TGTGCCAGCAGCGCCGGGACACGAAACACTGAAGCTTTCTTT. Encoded protein: CASSAGTRNTEAFF. The chain links TRBV6-1 to TRBJ1-1, with D possibly TRBD1 on 6 matching bases. V was pared by 6 bases and J by 2 bases, with 13 bases between. The CDR3 length is 14 residues. Germline CDR1 reads MNHNS; CDR2 reads SASEGT.

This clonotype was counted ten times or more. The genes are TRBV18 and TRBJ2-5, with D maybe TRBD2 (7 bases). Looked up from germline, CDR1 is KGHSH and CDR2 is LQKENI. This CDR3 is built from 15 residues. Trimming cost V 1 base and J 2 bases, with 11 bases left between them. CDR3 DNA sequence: TGTGCCAGCTCACCACAGGGGGGGAAACAAGAGACCCAGTACTTC. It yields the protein CASSPQGGKQETQYF.

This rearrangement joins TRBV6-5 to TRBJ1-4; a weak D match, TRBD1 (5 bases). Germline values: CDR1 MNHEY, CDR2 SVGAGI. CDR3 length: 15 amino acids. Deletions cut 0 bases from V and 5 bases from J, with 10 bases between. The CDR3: CASSYSWGTNEKLFF. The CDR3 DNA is TGTGCCAGCAGTTACTCGTGGGGGACGAATGAAAAACTGTTTTTT.

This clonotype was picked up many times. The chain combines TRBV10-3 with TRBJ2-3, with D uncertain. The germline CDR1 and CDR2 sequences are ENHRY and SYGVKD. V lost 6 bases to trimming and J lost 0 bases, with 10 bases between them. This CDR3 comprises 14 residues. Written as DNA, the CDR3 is TGTGCCATCAGAGCCCAGCTAAGCACAGATACGCAGTATTTT. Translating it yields CAIRAQLSTDTQYF.